Listed below are T cell receptor beta chains from one sample, sequenced in a study of human T cells and chemical hapten exposure. One entry per CDR3 protein results from TCRdb running MiXCR on the RACE reads. The sample carries more than 95,000 distinct CDR3 sequences, 12% recorded once. The sample here was whole blood, taken in connection with sensitization to the hapten diphenylcyclopropenone (DPC). Receptors originate from a woman between 50 and 59 years old with alopecia areata. Some clones in this sample may be carry-over from other donors' samples. CDR3s include the opening cysteine and the closing phenylalanine or tryptophan. The order of the fields is CDR3 protein, CDR3 DNA, CDR3 length, clone size, D gene, V gene, J gene. The D gene is left open where the match is weak. Clone size is not always given. Where it is, it says once, few, many or a class for expanded clones.

CDR3: CSASRGGADSNQPQHF; DNA: TGCAGTGCTAGTAGAGGGGGGGCGGATAGCAATCAGCCCCAGCATTTT; length: 16; size: few; D: -; V: TRBV20-1; J: TRBJ1-5
CDR3: CASPGGAGDDEQFF; DNA: TGTGCCAGCCCGGGTGGGGCGGGAGACGATGAGCAGTTCTTC; length: 14; size: many; D: TRBD2; V: TRBV11-2; J: TRBJ2-1
CDR3: CASSLDATGANTGELFF; DNA: TGTGCCAGCAGCTTAGACGCGACAGGGGCGAACACCGGGGAGCTGTTTTTT; length: 17; size: many; D: TRBD1; V: TRBV11-2; J: TRBJ2-2
CDR3: CASRGQGVYEQYF; DNA: TGCGCCAGCCGGGGACAGGGGGTCTACGAGCAGTACTTC; length: 13; size: few; D: TRBD1; V: TRBV10-2; J: TRBJ2-7
CDR3: CASTLGSEQFF; DNA: TGTGCCAGTACCCTGGGTTCTGAGCAGTTCTTC; length: 11; size: -; D: -; V: TRBV19; J: TRBJ2-1
CDR3: CASSDSVRGRDTQYF; DNA: TGCGCCAGCAGTGATAGCGTTAGGGGCAGGGATACGCAGTATTTT; length: 15; size: many; D: -; V: TRBV10-1; J: TRBJ2-3
CDR3: CASSLYAPLPLHF; DNA: TGTGCCAGCAGTTTATACGCGCCCCTACCCCTCCACTTT; length: 13; size: few; D: -; V: TRBV27; J: TRBJ1-6
CDR3: CASSYSKETQYF; DNA: TGTGCCAGCAGTTACTCGAAAGAGACCCAGTACTTC; length: 12; size: few; D: -; V: TRBV6-5; J: TRBJ2-5
CDR3: CASRDRQGAHQPQHF; DNA: TGTGCCAGCAGAGACCGACAGGGGGCGCATCAGCCCCAGCATTTT; length: 15; size: few; D: TRBD1; V: TRBV2; J: TRBJ1-5
CDR3: CASSLIGTEQYF; DNA: TGTGCCAGCAGCTTAATCGGAACTGAGCAGTACTTC; length: 12; size: -; D: -; V: TRBV7-6; J: TRBJ2-7
CDR3: CSASYGNQPQHF; DNA: TGCAGTGCTAGTTACGGGAATCAGCCCCAGCATTTT; length: 12; size: few; D: -; V: TRBV20-1; J: TRBJ1-5
CDR3: CSIRQQETQYF; DNA: TGCAGCATCCGACAGCAAGAGACCCAGTACTTC; length: 11; size: -; D: -; V: TRBV29-1; J: TRBJ2-5
CDR3: CASSSRDSLNTEAFF; DNA: TGCGCCAGCAGCTCCCGGGACAGCTTGAACACTGAAGCTTTCTTT; length: 15; size: many; D: TRBD1; V: TRBV5-1; J: TRBJ1-1
CDR3: CASSPITGVQETQYF; DNA: TGTGCCAGCTCACCTATCACAGGGGTCCAAGAGACCCAGTACTTC; length: 15; size: many; D: TRBD1; V: TRBV18; J: TRBJ2-5
CDR3: CASNLGSGETRQPQHF; DNA: TGTGCCAGTAATTTGGGATCCGGGGAGACCAGGCAGCCCCAGCATTTT; length: 16; size: many; D: -; V: TRBV19; J: TRBJ1-5
CDR3: CASSLWADRNTGELFF; DNA: TGTGCCAGCAGTTTATGGGCAGATAGGAACACCGGGGAGCTGTTTTTT; length: 16; size: -; D: -; V: TRBV12-3/TRBV12-4; J: TRBJ2-2
CDR3: CSAPRPGQSYGYTF; DNA: TGCAGTGCACCGCGTCCGGGGCAGAGCTATGGCTACACCTTC; length: 14; size: few; D: -; V: TRBV20-1; J: TRBJ1-2
CDR3: CSVLENTEAFF; DNA: TGCAGCGTTCTGGAGAACACTGAAGCTTTCTTT; length: 11; size: -; D: -; V: TRBV29-1; J: TRBJ1-1
CDR3: CASRLGQGVWQPQHF; DNA: TGTGCCAGCAGACTTGGACAGGGGGTTTGGCAGCCCCAGCATTTT; length: 15; size: -; D: TRBD1; V: TRBV12-3/TRBV12-4; J: TRBJ1-5
CDR3: CASSYSFRDTEAFF; DNA: TGTGCCAGCAGTTACTCGTTTCGGGACACTGAAGCTTTCTTT; length: 14; size: many; D: -; V: TRBV6-5; J: TRBJ1-1
CDR3: CASSMGDRNTQYF; DNA: TGTGCCAGTAGCATGGGGGACAGGAATACGCAGTATTTT; length: 13; size: many; D: TRBD1; V: TRBV19; J: TRBJ2-3
CDR3: CASSHDLAGPTDTQYF; DNA: TGTGCCAGCAGCCACGACCTGGCGGGACCCACAGATACGCAGTATTTT; length: 16; size: -; D: -; V: TRBV7-2; J: TRBJ2-3
CDR3: CASSPPGPLNTQYF; DNA: TGTGCCAGCTCACCACCGGGACCACTAAATACGCAGTATTTT; length: 14; size: -; D: -; V: TRBV18; J: TRBJ2-3
CDR3: CASRISQGADTQYF; DNA: TGTGCCAGCAGGATCTCTCAGGGTGCAGATACGCAGTATTTT; length: 14; size: few; D: -; V: TRBV12-3/TRBV12-4; J: TRBJ2-3
CDR3: CASSLDSGAYNEQFF; DNA: TGTGCCAGCAGCTTAGATAGCGGGGCCTACAATGAGCAGTTCTTC; length: 15; size: many; D: TRBD2; V: TRBV7-6; J: TRBJ2-1
CDR3: CASSYSVSGYPEAFF; DNA: TGTGCCAGCAGTTACTCGGTTTCGGGATATCCTGAAGCTTTCTTT; length: 15; size: many; D: -; V: TRBV6-6; J: TRBJ1-1
CDR3: CASSSPGLAGGTGGLFF; DNA: TGTGCCAGCAGCTCCCCTGGACTAGCGGGAGGAACGGGGGGTTTATTCTTC; length: 17; size: few; D: TRBD2; V: TRBV7-2; J: TRBJ2-1
CDR3: CASTPTGGFPNSPLHF; DNA: TGTGCCAGTACCCCGACAGGGGGCTTTCCGAATTCACCCCTCCACTTT; length: 16; size: many; D: TRBD1; V: TRBV28; J: TRBJ1-6
CDR3: CASSLKQGNYGYTF; DNA: TGTGCCAGCAGCCTAAAACAGGGGAACTATGGCTACACCTTC; length: 14; size: -; D: TRBD1; V: TRBV3-1; J: TRBJ1-2
CDR3: CASSHLNLQGNSYEQYF; DNA: TGTGCCAGCAGCCATCTAAACCTGCAGGGCAACAGCTACGAGCAGTACTTC; length: 17; size: many; D: -; V: TRBV4-2; J: TRBJ2-7
CDR3: CASSLTGGSSYNEQFF; DNA: TGTGCCAGCAGCTTAACAGGCGGGAGTTCCTACAATGAGCAGTTCTTC; length: 16; size: -; D: TRBD2; V: TRBV7-6; J: TRBJ2-1